This T cell receptor beta chain came from a study of T cell responses to AZD1222 COVID-19 vaccine. The length of the CDR3 is 14 residues. Germline V gene lookup returns CDR1 PRHDT and CDR2 FYEKMQ (reference sequence). V gave up 5 bases and J gave up 0 bases, with 8 bases separating them. The assay was immunoSEQ multiplex PCR, and TCRdb's table has in-frame clones only and misses some. The sample holds over 150,000 clones, 90% seen once. This receptor was taken from an adult in good health. This chain connects TRBV13 to TRBJ2-1, with a tentative D call TRBD1 (6 bases). Specimen: peripheral blood, collected on day 0 of AZD1222 vaccination. CDR3 bases: TGTGCCAGCAGCCCCAGGGGCTCCTACAATGAGCAGTTCTTC. Translating it yields CASSPRGSYNEQFF.